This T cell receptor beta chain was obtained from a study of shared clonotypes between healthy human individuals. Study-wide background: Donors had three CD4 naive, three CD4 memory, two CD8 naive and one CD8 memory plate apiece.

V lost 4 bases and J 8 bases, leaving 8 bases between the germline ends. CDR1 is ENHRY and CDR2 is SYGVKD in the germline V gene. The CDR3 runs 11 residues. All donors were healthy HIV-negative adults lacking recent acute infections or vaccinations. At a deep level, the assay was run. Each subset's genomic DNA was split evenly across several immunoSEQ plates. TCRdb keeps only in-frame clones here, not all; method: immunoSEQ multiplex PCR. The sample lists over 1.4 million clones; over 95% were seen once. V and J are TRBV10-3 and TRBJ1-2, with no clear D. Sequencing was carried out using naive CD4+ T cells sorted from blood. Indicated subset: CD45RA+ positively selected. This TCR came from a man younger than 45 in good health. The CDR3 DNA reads TGTGCCATCAGTGGGCCCCCAGGCTACACCTTC. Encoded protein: CAISGPPGYTF.